These 5 T cell receptor beta chains were sequenced from one sample in a study of brain T cells in children with intractable seizures. Time point denoted: blood from clinic visit 5 months post-surgery; TSC patient then seizure free. The protocol was immunoSEQ multiplex PCR, while the TCRdb copy is restricted to in-frame clones and leaves out a portion. In the table there are about 350,000 clones, about 93% of which are singletons. Here the sequenced sample was peripheral blood, taken roughly 5 months after surgery. The receptors derive from a boy younger than two with tuberous sclerosis and intractable seizures.

The chain combines TRBV19 with TRBJ1-5; unclear D gene. The CDR3 loop spans 15 amino acids. Germline loops: CDR1 LNHDA, CDR2 SQIVND (reference sequence). The V gene lost 5 bases and the J gene lost 0 bases, with 11 bases spanning the gap. Here the CDR3 DNA reads TGTGCCAGTAGTCTTCAGAGAATTAGCAATCAGCCCCAGCATTTT. It yields the protein CASSLQRISNQPQHF. The whole variable domain, remainder taken from reference TRBV19 and TRBJ1-5, is DGGITQSPKYLFRKEGQNVTLSCEQNLNHDAMYWYRQDPGQGLRLIYYSQIVNDFQKGDIAEGYSVSREKKESFPLTVTSAQKNPTAFYLCASSLQRISNQPQHFGDGTRLSIL.

J is TRBJ2-7 and V is TRBV19; D is uncertain. V shed 3 bases and J shed 2 bases, with 17 bases lying between them. The V gene's germline CDR1 is LNHDA and CDR2 SQIVND (reference sequence). The CDR3 consists of 16 residues. The CDR3: CASSMTLTLRTYEQYF. The CDR3 region has the DNA TGTGCCAGTAGTATGACCCTTACACTTAGAACCTACGAGCAGTACTTC.

This clone showed up just once. The chain couples TRBV14 to TRBJ2-7, with unresolved D. Trimming removed 4 bases from V and 1 base from J, with 20 bases in between. Germline lookup yields CDR1 SGHDN and CDR2 FVKESK. This CDR3 is 17 amino acids long. The CDR3: CASSPNLGEPTSYEQYF. The DNA of the CDR3 is TGTGCCAGCAGCCCTAACTTAGGTGAACCAACTTCCTACGAGCAGTACTTC.

The chain uses TRBV20-1 and TRBJ1-6; 7 bases match TRBD1. The CDR3 is 13 amino acids. Germline CDR1 and CDR2: DFQATT and SNEGSKA (reference sequence). V lost 3 bases, J lost 10 bases, and 6 bases stayed unmatched. The CDR3 DNA sequence: TGCAGTGCTAGTCTCCCAGGGGGATCACCCCTCCACTTT. Protein sequence: CSASLPGGSPLHF.

The chain employs TRBV5-1 and TRBJ1-1; 10 bases line up with TRBD1. Germline CDR1 and CDR2: SGHRS and YFSETQ. This CDR3 has 19 residues. J lost 4 bases, V lost 0 bases, and 15 bases had no gene match. Here the CDR3 DNA reads TGCGCCAGCAGCTTGGATCCTGACAGGGGGCTCGTAAGAAGCACTGAAGCTTTCTTT. This encodes CASSLDPDRGLVRSTEAFF.